This TCR beta chain was observed in a study of blood T cell repertoires in COVID-19. Overall study: There were acute and convalescent COVID-19 samples, and they came from the United States, Italy and Spain. Nucleic acid was either cDNA or gDNA, and it came from T cells, B-cell-depleted T cells, or PBMCs.

This CDR3 is 16 amino acids long. The ends were cut back, 0 bases at V and 0 bases at J, with 12 bases in the middle. CDR1 is SGHDT and CDR2 is YYEEEE in the germline V gene. Patients from Seattle were sampled longitudinally, starting during active infection. As processed by the authors: Estimated nucleated cell counts came from reference gene primer amplification. Libraries were prepared by immunoSEQ multiplex PCR; TCRdb keeps only in-frame clonotypes and omits some of them. V and J calls and clone size are given by that table; D and trimming were obtained from the DNA. The sample contains over 450,000 clones, nearly 90% of which appear only once.

The gene calls are TRBV5-6 and TRBJ1-2, with D perhaps matching TRBD1 (5 bases). Sequenced: peripheral blood. This sequence originates from a man younger than 35 with COVID-19, enrolled during active disease. CDR3 nucleotide sequence: TGTGCCAGCAGCTTGGTGGGCACAGGTTCTAACTATGGCTACACCTTC. Translated: CASSLVGTGSNYGYTF.